These 22 T cell receptor beta chains came from one sample sequenced in a study of somatic mutations in cytotoxic T cells in rheumatoid arthritis. This table comes from immunoSEQ multiplex PCR, and its TCRdb copy is limited to in-frame clones, with some not included. The repertoire holds about 16,000 clones, with 78% as singletons. Material: CD8+ T cells sorted from blood. Receptors originate from an adult with rheumatoid arthritis.

The chain carries TRBV6-1 and TRBJ2-7, with TRBD1 identical over 8 bases. The CDR3 length is 17 residues. V was pared by 4 bases and J by 3 bases, with 14 bases of the junction left unmatched. The germline V gene has CDR1 MNHNS and CDR2 SASEGT. CDR3 protein: CASSVRRQGLPYYEQYF. Written as DNA, the CDR3 is TGTGCCAGCAGTGTTCGAAGACAGGGGCTCCCTTACTACGAGCAGTACTTC.

CDR3 nucleotides: TGTGCCATGGGGACAGGGGGCAATGGCTACACCTTC. It translates to CAMGTGGNGYTF. The chain carries TRBV10-3 and TRBJ1-2; 12 bases line up with TRBD1. CDR3 length: 12 residues. After removal of 9 bases from V and 6 bases from J, the junction contained 2 bases not matched to a gene. Germline loops: CDR1 ENHRY, CDR2 SYGVKD.

This CDR3 is CATLVAWDLNEQFF. In DNA form, the CDR3 reads TGTGCCACCCTAGTAGCGTGGGACCTCAATGAGCAGTTCTTC. This chain joins TRBV6-1 and TRBJ2-1; the D call may be TRBD1 or TRBD2 (5 bases each). Germline lookup yields CDR1 MNHNS and CDR2 SASEGT. Trimming cost V 10 bases and J 6 bases, with 19 bases left between them. The CDR3 has 14 residues.

The chain recombines TRBV27 with TRBJ1-1, with 9 bases lining up with TRBD1. CDR1 is MNHEY, CDR2 SMNVEV, per germline (reference sequence). There are 15 residues in the CDR3. Unmatched junction bases numbered 5, after V lost 6 bases and J lost 0 bases. CDR3 residues: CASSPQGALNTEAFF. As DNA, the CDR3 is TGTGCCAGCAGCCCACAGGGGGCCTTGAACACTGAAGCTTTCTTT.

The V call is TRBV19, the J call TRBJ2-3; 10 bases are a match to TRBD2. J gave up 7 bases and V 2 bases, and 3 bases lay outside the gene matches. Germline V gene data show CDR1 as LNHDA and CDR2 as SQIVND (reference sequence). The CDR3 runs 14 residues. The CDR3 is CASSINSGGNTQYF. In nucleotides, the CDR3 is TGTGCCAGTAGTATAAATAGCGGGGGGAATACGCAGTATTTT.

The V gene is TRBV5-1, the J gene TRBJ2-1; 7 bases map to TRBD2. From germline, CDR1 is SGHRS and CDR2 YFSETQ. The CDR3 runs 17 residues. The J segment lost 0 bases and the V segment lost 3 bases, leaving 9 bases of the junction unmatched. CDR3 amino acids: CASSSSQPGGSYNEQFF. In DNA, the CDR3 is TGCGCCAGCAGCTCGTCCCAACCGGGAGGCTCCTACAATGAGCAGTTCTTC.

CDR3 amino acids: CASSAGQGAKAFF. The DNA of the CDR3 is TGTGCCAGCAGTGCCGGACAGGGGGCGAAAGCTTTCTTT. The rearrangement joins TRBV28 to TRBJ1-1, with 11 bases lining up with TRBD1. Germline values: CDR1 MDHEN, CDR2 SYDVKM. Unmatched junction bases numbered 5, after V lost 5 bases and J lost 9 bases. The CDR3 sequence is 13 residues long.

The chain has TRBV2 and TRBJ1-1, with TRBD1 as a possible D gene (5 bases). The germline V gene encodes CDR1 SNHLY and CDR2 FYNNEI. The CDR3 contains 13 residues. Trimming took off 7 bases at V and 0 bases at J, with 9 bases between the two ends. CDR3 coding DNA: TGTGCCAGCAAGGAGGGGATGAACACTGAAGCTTTCTTT. The encoded protein is CASKEGMNTEAFF.

The chain combines TRBV5-8 with TRBJ1-2; unclear D gene. Trimming cost V 1 base and J 3 bases, with 10 bases left between them. CDR1 and CDR2 from the germline V gene are SGHTS and YDEGEE. This CDR3 is built from 14 residues. The CDR3 spells CASSLRASDYGYTF. As DNA, the CDR3 is TGTGCCAGCAGCTTGAGGGCGAGTGACTATGGCTACACCTTC.

The V gene is TRBV4-1, the J gene TRBJ1-2; D ambiguous. The CDR3 totals 14 residues. Germline loops: CDR1 MGHRA, CDR2 YSYEKL. V lost 1 base and J lost 7, with 13 bases in between. The CDR3, as DNA: TGCGCCAGCAGCCAAGCGGACGGGTCTAGTGGCTACACCTTC. Translated: CASSQADGSSGYTF.

The CDR3 region has the DNA TGTGCCAGCAGCACTAGCGGGGGGAAACAAGAGACCCAGTACTTC. Translating gives CASSTSGGKQETQYF. V usage is TRBV2 and J usage is TRBJ2-5, with 12 bases matching TRBD2. With V trimmed by 6 bases and J by 2 bases, 4 bases remained unmatched. In germline, CDR1 is SNHLY, CDR2 FYNNEI. The CDR3 runs 15 residues.

Comments on this clone: One junction end disagrees with the germline gene, perhaps due to a read error. This chain connects TRBV28 to TRBJ2-7; D is possibly TRBD1 (6 bases). This CDR3 contains 14 residues. The germline CDR1 and CDR2 sequences are MDHEN and SYDVKM. CDR3 coding DNA: TGTGCCAGCAGTTTACCTGGACAGATCTACGAGCAGTGCTTC. Translating gives CASSLPGQIYEQCF.

This clone has more than one count but fewer than ten. This chain connects TRBV9 to TRBJ1-4, with no clear D. Trimming pared 0 bases from V and 5 bases from J, leaving 11 bases between. The CDR3 sequence is 15 residues long. Germline assignment: CDR1 SGDLS and CDR2 YYNGEE. The CDR3 bases are TGTGCCAGCAGCGTAGCCGAAGGGCTAAATGAAAAACTGTTTTTT. It encodes CASSVAEGLNEKLFF.

V usage is TRBV7-9 and J usage is TRBJ1-2; TRBD1 agrees at 8 bases. With 2 bases clipped from V and 2 bases from J, the junction kept 4 bases outside the gene matches. Germline CDR1 and CDR2: SEHNR and FQNEAQ (reference sequence). The CDR3 extends over 15 amino acids. In DNA, the CDR3 is TGTGCCAGCAGCTTACCCAGGGGGCCCAACTATGGCTACACCTTC. It specifies CASSLPRGPNYGYTF.

The chain recombines TRBV5-4 with TRBJ2-7, with D perhaps matching TRBD1 (6 bases). CDR3 length: 15 residues. Germline V gene lookup returns CDR1 SGHNT and CDR2 YYREEE (reference sequence). Trimming took off 0 bases at V and 2 bases at J, with 12 bases between the two ends. CDR3 nucleotides: TGTGCCAGCAGCTTGGTTGGACAGATCCCCTACGAGCAGTACTTC. Translation gives CASSLVGQIPYEQYF.

This clone showed up just once. The V and J genes are TRBV10-3 and TRBJ2-1; perhaps TRBD1 as D (7 bases). In germline, CDR1 is ENHRY, CDR2 SYGVKD. The CDR3 totals 17 residues. V was cut by 3 bases and J by 0 bases, with 15 bases left in between. DNA for the CDR3: TGTGCCATCAGTGATGTGCGGGGACAGATCTCCTACAATGAGCAGTTCTTC. Protein sequence: CAISDVRGQISYNEQFF.

The chain employs TRBV5-4 and TRBJ2-3; maybe TRBD2 (5 bases). The V end lost 3 bases, the J end lost 0 bases, and 11 bases lay between the germline ends. CDR1 is SGHNT and CDR2 is YYREEE in the germline V gene (reference sequence). The CDR3 extends over 15 amino acids. CDR3 amino acids: CASSWSGGSTDTQYF. The DNA of the CDR3 is TGTGCCAGCAGCTGGAGCGGCGGGAGCACAGATACGCAGTATTTT.

This clone has just a few counts. The chain has TRBV2 and TRBJ1-2; 8 bases agree with TRBD1. Germline V gene data show CDR1 as SNHLY and CDR2 as FYNNEI. The CDR3 is 11 residues long. CDR3 DNA sequence: TGTGCTACCCAGGGGGCGGACGGCTACACCTTC. As protein: CATQGADGYTF.

This chain joins TRBV5-1 and TRBJ2-3; 9 bases match TRBD2. CDR3 length: 16 residues. The V gene end was trimmed by 0 bases and the J gene end by 4 bases; junction bases not matched to a gene: 6. Germline values: CDR1 SGHRS, CDR2 YFSETQ. This CDR3 reads CASSLGASGVADTQYF. CDR3 bases: TGCGCCAGCAGCTTGGGGGCTAGCGGGGTCGCAGATACGCAGTATTTT.

The genes are TRBV7-9 and TRBJ2-7, with D perhaps matching TRBD1 or TRBD2 (6 bases each). The V gene lost 8 bases and the J gene lost 4 bases, with 9 bases spanning the gap. The CDR3 sequence is 11 residues long. Germline V lookup: CDR1 SEHNR, CDR2 FQNEAQ (reference sequence). DNA for the CDR3: TGTGCCAGCGTAGGGGGGTACGAGCAGTACTTC. Amino acids: CASVGGYEQYF.

The chain uses TRBV29-1 and TRBJ2-1; TRBD1 aligns across 7 bases. Per the germline V gene, CDR1 is SQVTM and CDR2 is ANQGSEA. Trimming removed 7 bases from V and 8 bases from J; junction bases left unmatched: 20. The CDR3 loop spans 16 amino acids. The CDR3 nucleotides read TGCAGCGCAACTACACAGGGGCCCCTAGGGACCGATGAGCAGTTCTTC. This sequence encodes CSATTQGPLGTDEQFF.

The chain joins TRBV27 to TRBJ1-2, with unresolved D. Germline assignment: CDR1 MNHEY and CDR2 SMNVEV (reference sequence). This CDR3 spans 13 amino acids. Trimming stripped 4 bases from V and 2 bases from J, with 8 bases between. The CDR3 is CASSSAGNYGYTF. CDR3 nucleotide sequence: TGTGCCAGCAGTTCCGCTGGAAACTATGGCTACACCTTC.